This TCR beta chain came from a study of cytomegalovirus exposure and HLA in healthy donors. Study overall: Earlier, about 179 million T cells were analyzed, and some 120 million unique TCR beta sequences were found among them.

Germline values: CDR1 SGDLS, CDR2 YYNGEE. CDR3 size: 13 residues. With 0 bases removed from V and 8 bases from J, the gap between germline ends came to 8 bases. The study ran its PCR with 60 Vbeta and 13 Jbeta primers. Sequencing was performed with immunoSEQ multiplex PCR; in TCRdb, only in-frame clones are kept and a portion is missing. Its listing shows tens of thousands of clones. The TCR was taken from a man aged 50-59 years in good health and CMV-seropositive. J is TRBJ2-2 and V is TRBV9; D gene unclear. Sequencing was carried out using PBMCs. CDR3 region: CASSVGSWGELFF. CDR3 in DNA: TGTGCCAGCAGCGTAGGAAGCTGGGGGGAGCTGTTTTTT.